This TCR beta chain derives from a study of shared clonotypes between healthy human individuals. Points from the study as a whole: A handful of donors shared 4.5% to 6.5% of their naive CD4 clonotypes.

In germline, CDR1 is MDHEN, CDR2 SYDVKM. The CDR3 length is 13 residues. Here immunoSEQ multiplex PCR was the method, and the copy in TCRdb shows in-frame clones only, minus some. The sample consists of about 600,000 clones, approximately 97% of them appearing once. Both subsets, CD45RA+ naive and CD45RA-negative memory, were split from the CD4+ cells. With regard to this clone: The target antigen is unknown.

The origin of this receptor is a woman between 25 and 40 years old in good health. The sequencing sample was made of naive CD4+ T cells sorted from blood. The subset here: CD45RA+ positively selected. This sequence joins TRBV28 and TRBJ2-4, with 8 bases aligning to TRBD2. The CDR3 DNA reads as TGTGCACTAGCGGAGGTAGCCAAAAACATTCAGTACTTC. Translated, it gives CALAEVAKNIQYF.